These 19 T cell receptor beta chains share one sample of origin, sequenced in a study of blood T cell repertoires in COVID-19 (dated by TCRdb to about 2020). Receptors were amplified or captured by the immunoSEQ multiplex PCR assay. This is the immuneACCESS table as TCRdb keeps it, with only in-frame sequences that have V and J called. A part of the clones is gone; compared with another copy, unresolved V genes explain less than half, and the rest is unexplained. A total of about 80,000 clones appear in this sample, 60% to 80% of them only once. In total, the top ten clones hold approximately 15% of the sample. Sequenced: peripheral blood. Receptors originate from a man between 65 and 80 years old with active or convalescent COVID-19.

The chain recombines TRBV7-9 with TRBJ2-2; D gene unclear. V was shortened by 3 bases and J by 7 bases, with 9 bases between the two germline ends. CDR1 and CDR2 from the germline V gene are SEHNR and FQNEAQ (reference sequence). The CDR3 sequence is 13 residues long. CDR3 in amino acids: CASSFYQVGELFF. CDR3 coding DNA: TGTGCCAGCAGCTTTTATCAGGTCGGGGAGCTGTTTTTT.

V gene TRBV30 combines with J gene TRBJ2-7, with 7 bases fitting TRBD1. The ends lost 3 bases at V and 7 bases at J; junction bases unmatched: 9. The CDR3 is made up of 13 amino acids. Germline lookup yields CDR1 GTSNPN and CDR2 SVGIG (reference sequence). The CDR3 nucleotides read TGTGCCTGGAGCTACCAGGGACAGTTGGAGCAGTACTTC. Its translation is CAWSYQGQLEQYF. The full variable domain, rest sourced from reference TRBV30 and TRBJ2-7, is SQTIHQWPATLVQPVGSPLSLECTVEGTSNPNLYWYRQAAGRGLQLLFYSVGIGQISSEVPQNLSASRPQDRQFILSSKKLLLSDSGFYLCAWSYQGQLEQYFGPGTRLTVT.

The chain has TRBV6-5 and TRBJ1-5; no clear D. The CDR3 consists of 14 residues. V was trimmed by 6 bases and J by 3 bases, leaving 12 bases between them. CDR1 and CDR2 (germline): MNHEY, SVGAGI. The CDR3 here is CASSSVATNQPQHF. CDR3 coding DNA: TGTGCCAGCAGCTCAGTAGCCACCAATCAGCCCCAGCATTTT.

The chain has TRBV3-1 (or the pseudogene TRBV3-2) and TRBJ1-3, with 10 positions matching TRBD1. Looked up from germline, CDR1 is LGHDT and CDR2 is YNNKEL (reference sequence). J gave up 4 bases and V 3 bases, and 6 bases lay outside the gene matches. This CDR3 has 16 amino acids. In DNA form, the CDR3 reads TGTGCCAGCAGCCACCGGGGACAGGGGAAGGGAAACACCATATATTTT. This codes for CASSHRGQGKGNTIYF.

The rearrangement links TRBV28 to TRBJ1-6; D perhaps matches TRBD1 (6 bases). The V gene lost 5 bases and the J gene lost 13 bases, with 15 bases spanning the gap. Germline V gene sequence: CDR1 MDHEN, CDR2 SYDVKM. This CDR3 region has 13 residues. As DNA, the CDR3 is TGTGCCAGCAGTCCATCACAGGGTGTTCCCCTCCACTTT. It translates to CASSPSQGVPLHF.

This clone was found a few times. The V call is TRBV21-1, the J call TRBJ1-3. TRBV21-1 is labeled a pseudogene. This CDR3 contains 15 residues. This CDR3 reads CASGGSLQSGNTIYF. Here the CDR3 DNA reads TGTGCCAGCGGAGGCAGCCTTCAATCTGGAAACACCATATATTTT.

The rearrangement links TRBV29-1 to TRBJ1-1, with 7 bases fitting TRBD1. The V and J ends lost 8 bases and 1 base, in that order; junction bases with no gene match: 4. This CDR3 is built from 12 residues. The V gene's germline CDR1 is SQVTM and CDR2 ANQGSEA. In DNA form, the CDR3 reads TGCAGCACACGACAGGGGAACACTGAAGCTTTCTTT. This encodes CSTRQGNTEAFF.

This chain uses TRBV5-6 with TRBJ2-7; possibly TRBD1 for D (6 bases). The CDR3 covers 12 residues. Germline CDR1 reads SGHDT; CDR2 reads YYEEEE. V was pared by 4 bases and J by 6 bases, with 11 bases between. CDR3 coding DNA: TGTGCCAGCAGCACCACAGGGTTCGAGCAGTACTTC. Its protein product is CASSTTGFEQYF.

This sequence joins TRBV9 and TRBJ2-5, with 7 bases aligning to TRBD1. Unmatched junction bases numbered 4, after V lost 2 bases and J lost 3 bases. CDR1 is SGDLS and CDR2 is YYNGEE in the germline V gene. The CDR3 totals 14 residues. The DNA for the CDR3 is TGTGCCAGCAGCGTCGAGACAGGGAAAGAGACCCAGTACTTC. Translated: CASSVETGKETQYF. Drawing the rest from reference TRBV9 and TRBJ2-5, the complete variable domain is DSGVTQTPKHLITATGQRVTLRCSPRSGDLSVYWYQQSLDQGLQFLIQYYNGEERAKGNILERFSAQQFPDLHSELNLSSLELGDSALYFCASSVETGKETQYFGPGTRLLVL.

This chain uses TRBV10-3 with TRBJ1-1; D is perhaps TRBD1 (5 bases). The CDR3 runs to 13 residues. Trimming took 8 bases from V and 0 from J, leaving 10 bases between them. Germline CDR1 and CDR2: ENHRY and SYGVKD. CDR3 nucleotides: TGTGCCATCCAAGGGGTCTTGAACACTGAAGCTTTCTTT. Translating it yields CAIQGVLNTEAFF.

This clone was recorded once. The V gene is TRBV5-1, the J gene TRBJ1-2; D may be TRBD1 (5 bases). The CDR3 loop spans 17 amino acids. V was trimmed by 5 bases and J by 2 bases, leaving 22 bases between them. CDR1 and CDR2 (germline): SGHRS, YFSETQ. This chain's CDR3 is CASRQDISRNTNYGYTF. The CDR3 DNA reads as TGCGCCAGCAGGCAGGACATCTCTCGGAACACCAACTATGGCTACACCTTC.

The rearrangement joins TRBV15 to TRBJ1-1, with D possibly TRBD1 on 5 matching bases. CDR1 and CDR2 from the germline V gene are LNHNV and YYDKDF (reference sequence). The CDR3 has 12 residues. V lost 5 bases, J lost 4 bases, and 8 bases lay in between. The CDR3 protein is CATSRGGTEAFF. CDR3 coding DNA: TGTGCCACCAGCCGCGGGGGCACTGAAGCTTTCTTT.

This chain connects TRBV28 to TRBJ2-7; the D gene is possibly TRBD1 (6 bases). The germline CDR1 and CDR2 sequences are MDHEN and SYDVKM. Trimming shortened V by 8 bases and J by 5 bases, and 19 bases separated the two germline ends. The CDR3 contains 14 residues. The CDR3 DNA is TGTGCCAGCGAACCGGGACAAAGTCCACACGAGCAGTACTTC. Translation: CASEPGQSPHEQYF.

The rearrangement joins TRBV2 to TRBJ2-5, with TRBD2 identical over 14 bases. The V gene end was trimmed by 3 bases and the J gene end by 5 bases; junction bases not matched to a gene: 5. This CDR3 comprises 16 residues. Germline V gene lookup returns CDR1 SNHLY and CDR2 FYNNEI. CDR3 region: CASSEGLAGARETQYF. In nucleotides, the CDR3 is TGTGCCAGCAGTGAGGGACTAGCGGGGGCTAGGGAGACCCAGTACTTC.

This clone was found once. The CDR3 is CASSTQTQLPNQPQHF. CDR3 nucleotide sequence: TGTGCCAGCAGTACCCAGACTCAGCTCCCCAATCAGCCCCAGCATTTT. This chain connects TRBV27 to TRBJ1-5, with D unclear. Germline CDR1 reads MNHEY; CDR2 reads SMNVEV (reference sequence). Trimming took off 5 bases at V and 3 bases at J, with 17 bases between the two ends. The CDR3 spans 16 residues.

V is TRBV4-2 and J is TRBJ1-2, with D hard to call. The germline CDR1 and CDR2 sequences are LGHNA and YNFKEQ. The CDR3 is 16 amino acids. Trimming pared 1 base from V and 2 bases from J, leaving 14 bases between. The chain's CDR3 is CASSQALNEQNYGYTF. CDR3 bases: TGTGCCAGCAGCCAAGCCCTCAATGAGCAAAACTATGGCTACACCTTC.

The count of this clone is one. This sequence joins TRBV7-9 and TRBJ1-5; the D is unclear. The CDR3 extends over 13 amino acids. V lost 6 bases to trimming and J lost 8 bases, with 14 bases between them. The germline V gene encodes CDR1 SEHNR and CDR2 FQNEAQ (reference sequence). The CDR3 sequence: CASSHGVAEPQHF. CDR3 coding DNA: TGTGCCAGCAGTCACGGGGTGGCTGAGCCCCAGCATTTT.

CDR3 residues: CAWGQGFNEQYF. The DNA of the CDR3 is TGTGCCTGGGGACAGGGGTTCAACGAGCAGTACTTC. V gene TRBV30 combines with J gene TRBJ2-7; 9 bases are shared with TRBD1. Trimming at V came to 5 bases and at J to 5 bases, leaving 4 bases not matched to a gene. CDR1 GTSNPN and CDR2 SVGIG come from the germline V gene (reference sequence). This CDR3 is 12 amino acids long.

Worth noting for this clone: Additional DNA sequences in this sample encode the identical CDR3. CDR3 DNA sequence: TGCAGTGCTCCGACAGACACTGAAGCTTTCTTT. It encodes CSAPTDTEAFF. V usage is TRBV20-1 and J usage is TRBJ1-1, with a weak D call TRBD1 (5 bases). The CDR3 runs 11 residues. From germline, CDR1 is DFQATT and CDR2 SNEGSKA (reference sequence). V gave up 5 bases and J gave up 3 bases, with 7 bases separating them.